This TCR beta chain was identified in a study of CD8 T cells in ankylosing spondylitis. Findings and limits, study-wide: Relatively scarce in peripheral blood, disease-linked clones were CD8+. Earlier work had already found some motif variants in reactive arthritis synovial fluid and blood. A TCR beta motif of about 8 highly homologous variants appeared characteristic of ankylosing spondylitis blood.

For TCR beta, libraries came from quantitative 5'-RACE with molecular barcodes. TCRdb itself ran the 5' RACE reads through MiXCR, one entry per CDR3 protein. The profile covers about 210,000 distinct CDR3 sequences, with just under 7.5% appearing a single time and 12% to 15% taken by the ten largest. This clonotype has ten or more counts. The antigen remains unidentified. The clonotype was recovered from a male donor with ankylosing spondylitis. The sample consisted of blood, either unsorted or a sorted T cell fraction (not recorded which).

CDR3: CASSPTGGGEQYF. The CDR3 DNA sequence: TGTGCCAGCAGTCCGACAGGGGGAGGCGAGCAGTACTTC. The J gene is TRBJ2-7, the V gene TRBV12-3 or TRBV12-4, with 9 bases identical to TRBD1. The CDR3 sequence is 13 residues long. Trimming at V came to 5 bases and at J to 6 bases, leaving 5 bases not matched to a gene.